These T cell receptor beta chains were read from a single sample in a study of OX40 agonist ivuxolimab in advanced cancers. The protocol was immunoSEQ multiplex PCR, while the TCRdb copy is restricted to in-frame clones and leaves out a portion. The sample lists 42,000 or so clones; approximately 90% were seen once. The input for sequencing was CD4+ or CD8+ T cells sorted from blood, taken in a trial of the OX40 agonist ivuxolimab. The receptors come from an adult with an advanced solid tumor such as melanoma, head and neck, liver or kidney cancer. The CDR3 runs from the conserved cysteine through the conserved F or W. The order of the fields is V gene, J gene, clone size, D gene, CDR3 DNA, CDR3 protein. A D gene is named only where the DNA matches it firmly. The size entry is marked missing in some rows and otherwise reads once, few, many or a size class.

v_gene: TRBV5-6; j_gene: TRBJ1-1; abundance: few; d_gene: TRBD1; CDR3nt: TGTGCCAGCAGCTTGGGGGACAGGGAGAACACTGAAGCTTTCTTT; CDR3aa: CASSLGDRENTEAFF
v_gene: TRBV25-1; j_gene: TRBJ1-2; abundance: NA; d_gene: NA; CDR3nt: TGTGCCAGCAGTGAATTGGGCGGGCTTAGGTACACCTTC; CDR3aa: CASSELGGLRYTF
v_gene: TRBV6-1; j_gene: TRBJ2-7; abundance: NA; d_gene: NA; CDR3nt: TGTGCCAGCAGTGGAGAGAGTTACGAGCAGTACTTC; CDR3aa: CASSGESYEQYF
v_gene: TRBV19; j_gene: TRBJ1-1; abundance: NA; d_gene: TRBD1; CDR3nt: TGTGCCAGTAGTGATGGGACAGCGTTGAGGGAAGCTTTCTTT; CDR3aa: CASSDGTALREAFF
v_gene: TRBV10-2; j_gene: TRBJ1-4; abundance: NA; d_gene: NA; CDR3nt: TGCGCCAGCAGTGACGGGGATTGGTACGGTGAAAAACTGTTTTTT; CDR3aa: CASSDGDWYGEKLFF
v_gene: TRBV5-6; j_gene: TRBJ2-5; abundance: NA; d_gene: TRBD2; CDR3nt: TGTGCCAGCAGCTTGGTTGGGGAGGGAGAGACCCAGTACTTC; CDR3aa: CASSLVGEGETQYF
v_gene: TRBV20-1; j_gene: TRBJ2-3; abundance: NA; d_gene: NA; CDR3nt: TGCAGTGCTAGACTGTCAGATACGCAGTATTTT; CDR3aa: CSARLSDTQYF
v_gene: TRBV28; j_gene: TRBJ1-4; abundance: NA; d_gene: NA; CDR3nt: TGTGCCAGCAGTTTAAGGCAGGGGTGGACTAATGAAAAACTGTTTTTT; CDR3aa: CASSLRQGWTNEKLFF
v_gene: TRBV4-2; j_gene: TRBJ2-4; abundance: once; d_gene: NA; CDR3nt: TGTGCCAGCAGCCCCGGGGGATATTTAGCCAAAAACATTCAGTACTTC; CDR3aa: CASSPGGYLAKNIQYF
v_gene: TRBV16; j_gene: TRBJ1-5; abundance: NA; d_gene: NA; CDR3nt: TGTGCCAGCAGCCAAGGCAGGGCAAATCAGCCCCAGCATTTT; CDR3aa: CASSQGRANQPQHF
v_gene: TRBV7-2; j_gene: TRBJ2-3; abundance: NA; d_gene: TRBD2; CDR3nt: TGTGCCAGCAGCTTACAGCGGGGGTACACAGATACGCAGTATTTT; CDR3aa: CASSLQRGYTDTQYF
v_gene: TRBV4-3; j_gene: TRBJ1-2; abundance: NA; d_gene: NA; CDR3nt: TGCGCCAGCAGCCAAGATGGAAGGAGCTATGGCTACACCTTC; CDR3aa: CASSQDGRSYGYTF
v_gene: TRBV18; j_gene: TRBJ2-6; abundance: once; d_gene: TRBD1; CDR3nt: TGTGCCAGCTCAGAGTCACAGGGGTCTGGGGCCAACGTCCTGACTTTC; CDR3aa: CASSESQGSGANVLTF
v_gene: TRBV5-4; j_gene: TRBJ2-1; abundance: NA; d_gene: TRBD2; CDR3nt: TGTGCCAGCAGCACTAATAGCGGGAGAGCTTACAATGAGCAGTTCTTC; CDR3aa: CASSTNSGRAYNEQFF
v_gene: TRBV28; j_gene: TRBJ2-6; abundance: NA; d_gene: TRBD2; CDR3nt: TGTGCCAGCAGTCCAAACGTAGCGGGAGACTCTGGGGCCAACGTCCTGACTTTC; CDR3aa: CASSPNVAGDSGANVLTF
v_gene: TRBV29-1; j_gene: TRBJ2-2; abundance: NA; d_gene: NA; CDR3nt: TGCAGCGTGGCCACACGGCTAAACACCGGGGAGCTGTTTTTT; CDR3aa: CSVATRLNTGELFF
v_gene: TRBV27; j_gene: TRBJ2-7; abundance: NA; d_gene: NA; CDR3nt: TGTGCCAGCAGTCCTTACACGGGGGCCTACGAGCAGTACTTC; CDR3aa: CASSPYTGAYEQYF
v_gene: TRBV7-2; j_gene: TRBJ2-2; abundance: NA; d_gene: TRBD1; CDR3nt: TGTGCCAGCAGCTTAGTTGGGACAGCCAACACCGGGGAGCTGTTTTTT; CDR3aa: CASSLVGTANTGELFF
v_gene: TRBV5-1; j_gene: TRBJ2-1; abundance: once; d_gene: NA; CDR3nt: TGCGCCAGCAGCCGCACCTACAATGAGCAGTTCTTC; CDR3aa: CASSRTYNEQFF
v_gene: TRBV18; j_gene: TRBJ2-1; abundance: NA; d_gene: NA; CDR3nt: TGTGCCAGCTCACCCCTTTCACAAGATGAGCAGTTCTTC; CDR3aa: CASSPLSQDEQFF
v_gene: TRBV7-8; j_gene: TRBJ2-1; abundance: NA; d_gene: TRBD2; CDR3nt: TGTGCCAGTGGGGGGGGTACGTCCTACAATGAGCAGTTCTTC; CDR3aa: CASGGGTSYNEQFF
v_gene: TRBV19; j_gene: TRBJ2-5; abundance: NA; d_gene: TRBD1; CDR3nt: TGTGCCAGTAGTGCAGGGACAGATCAAGAGAGGGCCCAGTACTTC; CDR3aa: CASSAGTDQERAQYF
v_gene: TRBV5-1; j_gene: TRBJ2-1; abundance: NA; d_gene: NA; CDR3nt: TGCGCCAGCAGCTCCTCTTTCAGTGGCAATGAGCAGTTCTTC; CDR3aa: CASSSSFSGNEQFF
v_gene: TRBV14; j_gene: TRBJ2-3; abundance: NA; d_gene: NA; CDR3nt: TGTGCCAGCAGCCAATTATCTGGGGATACGCAGTATTTT; CDR3aa: CASSQLSGDTQYF
v_gene: TRBV7-2; j_gene: TRBJ1-3; abundance: NA; d_gene: NA; CDR3nt: TGTGCCAGCACCTCAGGACTGTTAAACACCATATATTTT; CDR3aa: CASTSGLLNTIYF
v_gene: TRBV5-5; j_gene: TRBJ2-1; abundance: once; d_gene: NA; CDR3nt: TGTGCCAGCAGCACCCGGGAGAGGGTGGATGAGCAGTTCTTC; CDR3aa: CASSTRERVDEQFF
v_gene: TRBV11-3; j_gene: TRBJ2-2; abundance: NA; d_gene: NA; CDR3nt: TGTGCCAGCAGCTACAGCTGGGGGGCCGGGACCGGGGAGCTGTTTTTT; CDR3aa: CASSYSWGAGTGELFF
v_gene: TRBV7-2; j_gene: TRBJ2-3; abundance: NA; d_gene: NA; CDR3nt: TGTGCCAGCAGCTTTGACCGAGGCCCAGATACGCAGTATTTT; CDR3aa: CASSFDRGPDTQYF
v_gene: TRBV27; j_gene: TRBJ2-1; abundance: NA; d_gene: TRBD2; CDR3nt: TGTGCCAGCAGTTTATCGCTAGGGAGGGATGAGCAGTTCTTC; CDR3aa: CASSLSLGRDEQFF
v_gene: TRBV7-2; j_gene: TRBJ1-2; abundance: NA; d_gene: TRBD1; CDR3nt: TGTGCCAGCAGCTTATCTGGGGACAGCTATGGCTACACCTTC; CDR3aa: CASSLSGDSYGYTF
v_gene: TRBV28; j_gene: TRBJ1-1; abundance: NA; d_gene: NA; CDR3nt: TGTGCCAGCAGTTTAGCAACGAACACTGAAGCTTTCTTT; CDR3aa: CASSLATNTEAFF
v_gene: TRBV5-4; j_gene: TRBJ2-3; abundance: NA; d_gene: NA; CDR3nt: TGTGCCAGCAGCCAAGAGCAGGGAGGCGTCACAGATACGCAGTATTTT; CDR3aa: CASSQEQGGVTDTQYF
v_gene: TRBV27; j_gene: TRBJ2-3; abundance: few; d_gene: NA; CDR3nt: TGTGCCAGCAGTTTGGGCGAGGGGGCAGATACGCAGTATTTT; CDR3aa: CASSLGEGADTQYF
v_gene: TRBV10-1; j_gene: TRBJ2-3; abundance: NA; d_gene: NA; CDR3nt: TGCGCCAGCAGTGAGATTCGGGGTTCTACGCAGTATTTT; CDR3aa: CASSEIRGSTQYF
v_gene: TRBV6-1; j_gene: TRBJ2-1; abundance: NA; d_gene: TRBD2; CDR3nt: TGTGCCAGCAGTAGGACTAGCGAGAATACTCAGTTCTTC; CDR3aa: CASSRTSENTQFF
v_gene: TRBV2; j_gene: TRBJ2-1; abundance: NA; d_gene: NA; CDR3nt: TGTGCCAGCCCCAATGAGCAGTTCTTC; CDR3aa: CASPNEQFF
v_gene: TRBV11-2; j_gene: TRBJ2-7; abundance: NA; d_gene: NA; CDR3nt: TGTGCCAGCAGCTTAGGTGACCAAGACTACGAGCAGTACTTC; CDR3aa: CASSLGDQDYEQYF
v_gene: TRBV18; j_gene: TRBJ2-7; abundance: NA; d_gene: TRBD2; CDR3nt: TGTGCCAGCTCACCAACCTATAGCGGGGGGGATTACGAGCAGTACTTC; CDR3aa: CASSPTYSGGDYEQYF
v_gene: TRBV7-3; j_gene: TRBJ2-1; abundance: NA; d_gene: TRBD2; CDR3nt: TGTGCCAGCAGCTTATATCCTAGCGGGAGTTACAATGAGCAGTTCTTC; CDR3aa: CASSLYPSGSYNEQFF
v_gene: TRBV6-4; j_gene: TRBJ2-3; abundance: NA; d_gene: NA; CDR3nt: TGTGCCAGCAGTGACTCGACCACAGATACGCAGTATTTT; CDR3aa: CASSDSTTDTQYF
v_gene: TRBV6-6; j_gene: TRBJ1-5; abundance: once; d_gene: TRBD1; CDR3nt: TGTGCCAGCAGTAGTCAGGGGGGCAATCAGCCCCAGCATTTT; CDR3aa: CASSSQGGNQPQHF
v_gene: TRBV7-6; j_gene: TRBJ2-7; abundance: NA; d_gene: NA; CDR3nt: TGTGCCAGCAGCTTAGGCGGGACAGACTACGAGCAGTACTTC; CDR3aa: CASSLGGTDYEQYF
v_gene: TRBV28; j_gene: TRBJ2-3; abundance: NA; d_gene: NA; CDR3nt: TGTGCCAGCTTCCGCCCTGAGGCAGATACGCAGTATTTT; CDR3aa: CASFRPEADTQYF
v_gene: TRBV27; j_gene: TRBJ2-7; abundance: NA; d_gene: NA; CDR3nt: TGTGCCAGCACTAAAAGAAGGGGGGCCTACGAGCAGTACTTC; CDR3aa: CASTKRRGAYEQYF
v_gene: TRBV11-2; j_gene: TRBJ2-1; abundance: NA; d_gene: TRBD2; CDR3nt: TGTGCCAGCAGCTTAGTGGGGGGGGTTGGTGAGCAGTTCTTC; CDR3aa: CASSLVGGVGEQFF
v_gene: TRBV5-4; j_gene: TRBJ1-2; abundance: NA; d_gene: TRBD1; CDR3nt: TGTGCCAGCAGCCTCCCGGGACAGGGGGCGCAGGGGAATGGCTACACCTTC; CDR3aa: CASSLPGQGAQGNGYTF
v_gene: TRBV5-1; j_gene: TRBJ2-7; abundance: NA; d_gene: TRBD1; CDR3nt: TGCGCCAGCAGCTTGGGGACAGGGATCACCTACGAGCAGTACTTC; CDR3aa: CASSLGTGITYEQYF
v_gene: TRBV10-3; j_gene: TRBJ2-4; abundance: NA; d_gene: NA; CDR3nt: TGTGCCATCAGTGTAAGCAGGGACCAAAACATTCAGTACTTC; CDR3aa: CAISVSRDQNIQYF
v_gene: TRBV2; j_gene: TRBJ2-7; abundance: NA; d_gene: NA; CDR3nt: TGTGCCAGCAGTGAGTACTTCTCCTTTGAGCAGTACTTC; CDR3aa: CASSEYFSFEQYF
v_gene: TRBV6-5; j_gene: TRBJ2-1; abundance: NA; d_gene: NA; CDR3nt: TGTGCCAGCAGTTACGGGACGGACTCCTACAATGAGCAGTTCTTC; CDR3aa: CASSYGTDSYNEQFF
v_gene: TRBV5-6; j_gene: TRBJ1-5; abundance: NA; d_gene: NA; CDR3nt: TGTGCCAGCAGCTCAACGCTTACCGGGCCCCAGCATTTT; CDR3aa: CASSSTLTGPQHF
v_gene: TRBV28; j_gene: TRBJ2-5; abundance: NA; d_gene: NA; CDR3nt: TGTGCCAGCAGCAGGGCCTTTCAAGAGACCCAGTACTTC; CDR3aa: CASSRAFQETQYF
v_gene: TRBV28; j_gene: TRBJ1-1; abundance: NA; d_gene: NA; CDR3nt: TGTGCCAGCAGCCCTGAACAGGTGAACACTGAAGCTTTCTTT; CDR3aa: CASSPEQVNTEAFF
v_gene: TRBV28; j_gene: TRBJ2-5; abundance: NA; d_gene: TRBD1; CDR3nt: TGTGCCAGCAGAACAGGGGGCACGGAGACCCAGTACTTC; CDR3aa: CASRTGGTETQYF